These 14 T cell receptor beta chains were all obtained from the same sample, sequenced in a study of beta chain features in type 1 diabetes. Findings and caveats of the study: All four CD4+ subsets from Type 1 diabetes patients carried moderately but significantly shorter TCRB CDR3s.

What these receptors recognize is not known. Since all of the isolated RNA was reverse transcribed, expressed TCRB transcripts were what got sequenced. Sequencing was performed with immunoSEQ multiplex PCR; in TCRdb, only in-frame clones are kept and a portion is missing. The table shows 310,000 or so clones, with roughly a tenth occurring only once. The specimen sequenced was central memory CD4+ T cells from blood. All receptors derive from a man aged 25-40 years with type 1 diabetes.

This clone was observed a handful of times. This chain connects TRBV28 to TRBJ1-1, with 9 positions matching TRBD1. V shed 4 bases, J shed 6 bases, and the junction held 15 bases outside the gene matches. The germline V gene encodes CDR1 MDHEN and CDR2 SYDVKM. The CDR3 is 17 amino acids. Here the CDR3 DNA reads TGTGCCAGCAGTTCCACGGGACAGGGAAGAACGGGGCCTGAAGCTTTCTTT. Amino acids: CASSSTGQGRTGPEAFF.

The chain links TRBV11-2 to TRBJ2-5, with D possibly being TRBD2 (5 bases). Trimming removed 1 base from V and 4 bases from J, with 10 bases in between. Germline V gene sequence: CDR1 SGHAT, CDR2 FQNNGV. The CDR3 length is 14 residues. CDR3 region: CASSLGLLGETQYF. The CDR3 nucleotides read TGTGCCAGCAGCTTAGGACTATTAGGAGAGACCCAGTACTTC.

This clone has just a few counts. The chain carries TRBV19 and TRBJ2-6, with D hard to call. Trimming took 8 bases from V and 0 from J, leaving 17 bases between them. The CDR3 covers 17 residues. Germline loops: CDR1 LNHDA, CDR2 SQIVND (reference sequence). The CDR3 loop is CASGVRTDHSGANVLTF. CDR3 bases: TGTGCCAGTGGTGTCAGGACGGACCACTCTGGGGCCAACGTCCTGACTTTC.

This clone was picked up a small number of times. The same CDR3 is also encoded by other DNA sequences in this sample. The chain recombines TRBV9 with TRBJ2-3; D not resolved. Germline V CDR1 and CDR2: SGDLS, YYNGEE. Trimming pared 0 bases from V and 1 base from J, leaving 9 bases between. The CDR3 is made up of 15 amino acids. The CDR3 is CASSVGNRGTDTQYF. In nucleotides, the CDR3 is TGTGCCAGCAGCGTAGGAAATAGAGGCACAGATACGCAGTATTTT.

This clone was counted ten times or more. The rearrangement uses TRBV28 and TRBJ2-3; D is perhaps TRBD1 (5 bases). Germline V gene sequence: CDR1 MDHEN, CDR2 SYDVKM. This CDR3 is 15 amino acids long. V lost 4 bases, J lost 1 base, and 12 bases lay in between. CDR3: CASSSQQVRTDTQYF. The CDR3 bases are TGTGCCAGCAGTTCCCAACAGGTTCGCACAGATACGCAGTATTTT.

CDR3 loop: CASSEGTEQETQYF. Written as DNA, the CDR3 is TGTGCCAGCAGTGAAGGGACCGAACAAGAGACCCAGTACTTC. This rearrangement joins TRBV6-1 to TRBJ2-5; D unresolved. Germline V gene lookup returns CDR1 MNHNS and CDR2 SASEGT. The CDR3 has 14 residues. Trimming left V 1 base short and J 2 bases short, with 8 bases between.

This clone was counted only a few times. The CDR3 loop is CASSLAGGHYYEQYF. The CDR3 coding sequence is TGTGCCAGCAGCTTAGCCGGGGGACACTACTACGAGCAGTACTTC. The V and J genes are TRBV7-9 and TRBJ2-5; D is tentatively TRBD1 or TRBD2 (6 bases each). The J call could be wrong; TRBJ2-7 is a better fit for the DNA end. Germline values: CDR1 SEHNR, CDR2 FQNEAQ (reference sequence). This CDR3 comprises 15 residues.

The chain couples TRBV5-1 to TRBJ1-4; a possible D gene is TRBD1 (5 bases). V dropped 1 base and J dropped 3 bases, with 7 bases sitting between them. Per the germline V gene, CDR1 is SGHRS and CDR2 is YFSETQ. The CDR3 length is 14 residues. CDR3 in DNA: TGCGCCAGCAGCTTGTCACAGGCTAATGAAAAACTGTTTTTT. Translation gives CASSLSQANEKLFF.

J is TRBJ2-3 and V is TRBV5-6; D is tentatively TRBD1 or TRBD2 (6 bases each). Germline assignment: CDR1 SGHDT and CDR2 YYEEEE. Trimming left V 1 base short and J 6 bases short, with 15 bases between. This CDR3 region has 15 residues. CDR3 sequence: CASSLRLGGKDTQYF. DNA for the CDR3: TGTGCCAGCAGCTTGAGACTAGGGGGGAAGGATACGCAGTATTTT. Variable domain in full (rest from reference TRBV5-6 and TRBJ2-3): DAGVTQSPTHLIKTRGQQVTLRCSPKSGHDTVSWYQQALGQGPQFIFQYYEEEERQRGNFPDRFSGHQFPNYSSELNVNALLLGDSALYLCASSLRLGGKDTQYFGPGTRLTVL.

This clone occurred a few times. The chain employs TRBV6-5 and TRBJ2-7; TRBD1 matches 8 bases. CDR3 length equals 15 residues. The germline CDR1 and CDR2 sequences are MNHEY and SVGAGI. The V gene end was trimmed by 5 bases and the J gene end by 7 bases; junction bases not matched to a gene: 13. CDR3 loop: CASSPITGTGREQYF. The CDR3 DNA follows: TGTGCCAGCAGTCCAATTACCGGGACAGGCAGGGAGCAGTACTTC.

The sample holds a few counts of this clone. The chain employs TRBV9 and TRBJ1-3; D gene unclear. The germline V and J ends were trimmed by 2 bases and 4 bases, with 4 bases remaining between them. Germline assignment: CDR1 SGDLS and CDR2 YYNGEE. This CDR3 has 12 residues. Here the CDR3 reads CASSVTGNTIYF. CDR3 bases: TGTGCCAGCAGCGTGACAGGAAACACCATATATTTT.

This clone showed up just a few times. The CDR3 nucleotides are TGTGCCAGCTCACCCCTGACTAGCGGGGCAAGTCAAGAGACCCAGTACTTC. Translating gives CASSPLTSGASQETQYF. V and J are TRBV18 and TRBJ2-5, with TRBD2 identical over 11 bases. CDR1 is KGHSH, CDR2 LQKENI, per germline. J gave up 2 bases and V 3 bases, and 8 bases lay outside the gene matches. This CDR3 region has 17 residues.

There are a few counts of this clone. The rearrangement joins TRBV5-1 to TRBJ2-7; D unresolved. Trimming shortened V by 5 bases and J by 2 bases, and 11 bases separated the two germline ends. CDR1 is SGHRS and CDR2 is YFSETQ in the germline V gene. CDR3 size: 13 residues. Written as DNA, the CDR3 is TGCGCCAGCAGGGCGACTCAAACCTACGAGCAGTACTTC. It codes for CASRATQTYEQYF.

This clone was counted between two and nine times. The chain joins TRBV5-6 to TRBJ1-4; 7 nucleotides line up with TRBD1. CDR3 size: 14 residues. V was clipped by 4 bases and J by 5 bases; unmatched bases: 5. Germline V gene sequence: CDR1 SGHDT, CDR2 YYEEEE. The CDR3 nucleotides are TGTGCCAGCAGCCTAAGGGACAGCAATGAAAAACTGTTTTTT. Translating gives CASSLRDSNEKLFF.